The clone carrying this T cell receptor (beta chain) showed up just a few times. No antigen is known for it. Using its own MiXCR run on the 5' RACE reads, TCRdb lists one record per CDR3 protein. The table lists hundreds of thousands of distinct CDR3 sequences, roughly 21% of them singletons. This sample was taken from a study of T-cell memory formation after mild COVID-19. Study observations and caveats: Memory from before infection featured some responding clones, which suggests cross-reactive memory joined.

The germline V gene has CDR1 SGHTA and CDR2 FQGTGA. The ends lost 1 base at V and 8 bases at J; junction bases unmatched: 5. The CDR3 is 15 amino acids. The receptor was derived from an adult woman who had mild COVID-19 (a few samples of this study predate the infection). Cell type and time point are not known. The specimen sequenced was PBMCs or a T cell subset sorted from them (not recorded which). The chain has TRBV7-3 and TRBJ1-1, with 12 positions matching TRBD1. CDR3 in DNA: TGTGCCAGCAGCTTAAGAGGGACAGGGGGCGGCGAAGCTTTCTTT. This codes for CASSLRGTGGGEAFF.